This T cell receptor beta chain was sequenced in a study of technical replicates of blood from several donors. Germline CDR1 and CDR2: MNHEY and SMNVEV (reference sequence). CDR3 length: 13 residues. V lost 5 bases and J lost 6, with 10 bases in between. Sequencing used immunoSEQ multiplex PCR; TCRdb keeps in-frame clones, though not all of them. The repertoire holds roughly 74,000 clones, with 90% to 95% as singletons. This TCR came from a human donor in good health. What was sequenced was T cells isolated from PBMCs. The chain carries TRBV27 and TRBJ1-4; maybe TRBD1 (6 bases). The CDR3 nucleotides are TGTGCCAGCAGTGTCGAGGGGGATGAAAAACTGTTTTTT. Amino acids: CASSVEGDEKLFF.